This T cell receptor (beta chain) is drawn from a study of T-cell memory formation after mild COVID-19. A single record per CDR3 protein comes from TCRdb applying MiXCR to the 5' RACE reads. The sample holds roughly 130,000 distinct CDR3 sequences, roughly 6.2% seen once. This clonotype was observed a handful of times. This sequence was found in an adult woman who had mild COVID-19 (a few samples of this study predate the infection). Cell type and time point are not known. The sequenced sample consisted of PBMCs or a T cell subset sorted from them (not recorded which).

The CDR3 DNA is TGTGCCAGTAGGAGGGGACTTAACTATGGCTACACCTTC. Amino acid sequence: CASRRGLNYGYTF. The chain employs TRBV19 and TRBJ1-2; the D gene is possibly TRBD1 (5 bases). The germline V gene has CDR1 LNHDA and CDR2 SQIVND (reference sequence). This CDR3 is built from 13 residues. Trimming pared 6 bases from V and 1 base from J, leaving 9 bases between.